The rows below give T cell receptor beta chains drawn from one sample of a study of blood T cell repertoires in COVID-19. Clones were sequenced by immunoSEQ multiplex PCR, and TCRdb holds only the in-frame ones, with some missing. The sample shows some 250,000 clones, roughly 90% of them seen only once. The sequenced sample consisted of peripheral blood. These receptors all stem from a man aged 30 to 45 with active or convalescent COVID-19. Each CDR3 is given with its conserved first and last residue. D genes are given only for firm matches. Clone size is not always given. Where it is, it says once, few, many or a class for expanded clones.

>NA|TRBD1|TRBJ1-5|TRBV7-2
TGTGCCAGCAGTCCCCCGGGACAGCGCAATCAGCCCCAGCATTTT
CASSPPGQRNQPQHF
>NA|TRBD1|TRBJ2-7|TRBV27
TGTGCCAGCGCCCCCGGGACAGGGGGTAGGGAGCAGTACTTC
CASAPGTGGREQYF
>NA|TRBD1|TRBJ1-1|TRBV7-8
TGTGCCAGCAGCTTAAAGGGGGCCCTAGGGAACACTGAAGCTTTCTTT
CASSLKGALGNTEAFF
>NA|NA|TRBJ1-2|TRBV10-2
TGCGCCAGCAGTGAGTCGTTTCACAGGGCCCCGGAGTTTTATGGCTACACCTTC
CASSESFHRAPEFYGYTF
>NA|TRBD1|TRBJ1-4|TRBV7-9
TGTGCCAGCAGCCATCCTCCCGGGACAGGGATCGAAAAACTGTTTTTT
CASSHPPGTGIEKLFF
>once|NA|TRBJ2-7|TRBV7-8
TGTGCCAGCAGCCCATGGGGACACAGCTCCTACGAGCAGTACTTC
CASSPWGHSSYEQYF
>NA|NA|TRBJ1-2|TRBV6-1
TGTGCCAGCAGTGAAAGCCCTCCCAGCGGGCCCTATGGCTACACCTTC
CASSESPPSGPYGYTF
>NA|TRBD1|TRBJ2-7|TRBV6-5
TGTGCCAGCAGCCCGGGACAGGGGTTCGAGCAGTACTTC
CASSPGQGFEQYF
>NA|TRBD1|TRBJ1-2|TRBV13
TGTGCCAGCAGCTTGGGGTATTCCGGGACAGGGGGCGCTAGGTCTGGCTACACCTTC
CASSLGYSGTGGARSGYTF
>NA|NA|TRBJ2-3|TRBV7-9
TGTGCCAGCAGCCTCGGGGCAGATACGCAGTATTTT
CASSLGADTQYF
>NA|NA|TRBJ1-1|TRBV10-1
TGCGCCAGCAGCGGCAGGGCGGCTGAAGCTTTCTTT
CASSGRAAEAFF
>NA|TRBD1|TRBJ1-5|TRBV19
TGTGCCAGTAGTATTATCAGGACAGGGGGTCAGCCCCAGCATTTT
CASSIIRTGGQPQHF
>NA|NA|TRBJ2-3|TRBV3-1/TRBV3-2
TGTGCCAGCAGCCAAGTATTAGATACGCAGTATTTT
CASSQVLDTQYF
>NA|NA|TRBJ1-1|TRBV4-2
TGTGCCAGCAGCCGGTCTTTGGGAGACACTGAAGCTTTCTTT
CASSRSLGDTEAFF
>NA|NA|TRBJ2-1|TRBV10-1
TGCGCCAGCAGTGAGTCGAGGGGGAGCTCCTACAATGAGCAGTTCTTC
CASSESRGSSYNEQFF
>once|NA|TRBJ1-4|TRBV5-4
TGTGCCGGCCGGACAAACGAAAAACTGTTTTTT
CAGRTNEKLFF
>NA|TRBD1|TRBJ1-5|TRBV5-1
TGCGCCAGCAGCTTGGAGGGACAGGGGAGCAATCAGCCCCAGCATTTT
CASSLEGQGSNQPQHF
>once|TRBD1|TRBJ2-7|TRBV27
TGTGCCAGCAGTTTAAGCGGACAGGTCTCATACGAGCAGTACTTC
CASSLSGQVSYEQYF
>NA|NA|TRBJ1-2|TRBV6-4
TGTGCCAGCAGTGACTCCGGGAGTGGCTACACCTTC
CASSDSGSGYTF
>NA|TRBD1|TRBJ2-1|TRBV29-1
TGCAGCGTTGTATCCCGGGACAGGGGGATTATCAACAATGAGCAGTTCTTC
CSVVSRDRGIINNEQFF
>NA|NA|TRBJ2-1|TRBV27
TGTGCCAGCAGTCGCTCCGGGACAAAAATCTACAATGAGCAGTTCTTC
CASSRSGTKIYNEQFF
>NA|NA|TRBJ2-1|TRBV7-2
TGTGCCAGCAGCTTCGCTCCTACGTCCTACAATGAGCAGTTCTTC
CASSFAPTSYNEQFF
>NA|NA|TRBJ1-1|TRBV12-3/TRBV12-4
TGTGCCAGCAGGCTTTCTAGGAACACTGAAGCTTTCTTT
CASRLSRNTEAFF
>NA|NA|TRBJ2-7|TRBV6-1
TGTGCCAGCAGTGAAGTACCCGGGCAGTACTTC
CASSEVPGQYF
>NA|NA|TRBJ1-6|TRBV27
TGTGCCAGCAGTTTAGTGGGTACAGGGATGGATTCACCCCTCCACTTT
CASSLVGTGMDSPLHF
>NA|NA|TRBJ2-5|TRBV10-3
TGTGCCATCAGGAAGACAGAAAAAGAGACCCAGTACTTC
CAIRKTEKETQYF
>NA|TRBD1|TRBJ1-2|TRBV9
TGTGCCAGCAGCGTGACGGAAGGACAGGCTAACTATGGCTACACCTTC
CASSVTEGQANYGYTF
>NA|TRBD1|TRBJ2-1|TRBV6-2/TRBV6-3
TGTGCCAGCAGCCCCTCGACAGGGCCCTTCTACAATGAGCAGTTCTTC
CASSPSTGPFYNEQFF